This T cell receptor beta chain is from a study of blood T cell repertoires in COVID-19. Study details: Sources were T cells, B-cell-depleted T cells, or PBMCs; the material itself was cDNA or gDNA.

After removal of 5 bases from V and 4 bases from J, the junction contained 2 bases not matched to a gene. Germline lookup yields CDR1 LNHNV and CDR2 YYDKDF (reference sequence). The CDR3 covers 13 residues. Clones were sequenced by immunoSEQ multiplex PCR, and TCRdb holds only the in-frame ones, with some missing. This sample has about 130,000 clones, with around 88% found just once. The chain is built from TRBV15 and TRBJ1-3, with 7 nucleotides matching TRBD1. The sequence derives from a woman in her forties or fifties who had recovered from COVID-19. Sequencing was carried out using peripheral blood. CDR3: CATSLDRGNTIYF. For the CDR3, the DNA is TGTGCCACCAGCCTGGACAGGGGAAACACCATATATTTT. The full variable domain, rest sourced from reference TRBV15 and TRBJ1-3, is DAMVIQNPRYQVTQFGKPVTLSCSQTLNHNVMYWYQQKSSQAPKLLFHYYDKDFNNEADTPDNFQSRRPNTSFCFLDIRSPGLGDTAMYLCATSLDRGNTIYFGEGSWLTVV.